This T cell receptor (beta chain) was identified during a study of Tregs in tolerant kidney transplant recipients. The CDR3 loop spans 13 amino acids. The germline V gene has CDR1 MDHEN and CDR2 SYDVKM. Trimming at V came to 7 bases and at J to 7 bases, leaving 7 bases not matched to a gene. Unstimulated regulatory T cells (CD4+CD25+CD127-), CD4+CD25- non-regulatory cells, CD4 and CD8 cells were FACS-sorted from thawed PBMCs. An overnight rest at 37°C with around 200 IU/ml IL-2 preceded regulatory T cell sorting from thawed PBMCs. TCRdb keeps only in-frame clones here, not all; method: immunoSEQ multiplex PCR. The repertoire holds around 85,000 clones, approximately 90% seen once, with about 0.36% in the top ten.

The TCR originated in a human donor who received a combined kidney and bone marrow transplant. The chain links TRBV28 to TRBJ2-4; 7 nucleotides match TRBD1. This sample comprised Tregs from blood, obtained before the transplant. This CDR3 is CASTPTGVNIQYF. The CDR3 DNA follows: TGTGCCAGCACTCCCACAGGGGTGAACATTCAGTACTTC.